This T cell receptor beta chain comes out of a study of cytomegalovirus exposure and HLA in healthy donors. The study ran its PCR with 60 Vbeta and 13 Jbeta primers. Libraries were prepared by immunoSEQ multiplex PCR; TCRdb keeps only in-frame clonotypes and omits some of them. The sample lists around 160,000 clones, approximately 80% occurring once. V was pared by 0 bases and J by 5 bases, with 8 bases between. Germline CDR1 MNHNY, CDR2 SVGAGI (reference sequence). The CDR3 runs 14 residues. What was sequenced was PBMCs. This sequence originates from a woman aged 35 to 49 in good health and CMV-seropositive. J is TRBJ1-3 and V is TRBV6-6, with a tentative D call TRBD1 (5 bases). Here the CDR3 reads CASSYSTERNTIYF. CDR3 nucleotide sequence: TGTGCCAGCAGTTACTCGACAGAAAGAAACACCATATATTTT.